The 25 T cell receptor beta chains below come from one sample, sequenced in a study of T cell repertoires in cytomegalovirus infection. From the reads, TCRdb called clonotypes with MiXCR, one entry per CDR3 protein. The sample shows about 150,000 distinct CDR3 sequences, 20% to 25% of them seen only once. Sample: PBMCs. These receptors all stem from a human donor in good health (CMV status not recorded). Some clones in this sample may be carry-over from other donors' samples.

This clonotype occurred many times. The CDR3 region is CASSWSRRTGEASPLHF. The CDR3 DNA reads TGTGCCAGCAGCTGGAGCCGACGGACAGGGGAGGCTTCACCCCTCCACTTT. The chain is built from TRBV7-2 and TRBJ1-6; 9 bases are a match to TRBD1. Germline CDR1 and CDR2: SGHTA and FQGNSA. This CDR3 spans 17 amino acids. J gave up 9 bases and V 4 bases, and 13 bases lay outside the gene matches. The whole variable domain, remainder taken from reference TRBV7-2 and TRBJ1-6, is GAGVSQSPSNKVTEKGKDVELRCDPISGHTALYWYRQSLGQGLEFLIYFQGNSAPDKSGLPSDRFSAERTGGSVSTLTIQRTQQEDSAVYLCASSWSRRTGEASPLHFGNGTRLTVT.

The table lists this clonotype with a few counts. DNA of the CDR3: TGTGCCAGCAGGCCAGGGGCAGATACGCAGTATTTT. It specifies CASRPGADTQYF. The V gene is TRBV28, the J gene TRBJ2-3, with a tentative D call TRBD1 (6 bases). The CDR3 totals 12 residues. Trimming pared 6 bases from V and 4 bases from J, leaving 8 bases between. Germline V gene data show CDR1 as MDHEN and CDR2 as SYDVKM.

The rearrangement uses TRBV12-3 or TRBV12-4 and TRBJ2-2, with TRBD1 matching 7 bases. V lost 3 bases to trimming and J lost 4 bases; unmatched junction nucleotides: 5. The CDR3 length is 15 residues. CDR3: CASSFDRAGTGELFF. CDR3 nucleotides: TGTGCCAGCAGTTTCGACAGGGCGGGCACCGGGGAGCTGTTTTTT.

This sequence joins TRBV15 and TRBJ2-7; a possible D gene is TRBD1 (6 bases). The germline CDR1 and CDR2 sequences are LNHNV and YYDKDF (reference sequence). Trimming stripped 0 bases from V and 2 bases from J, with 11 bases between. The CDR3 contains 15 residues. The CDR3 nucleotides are TGTGCCACCAGCAGAGATCCCACAGGGACCTACGAGCAGTACTTC. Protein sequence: CATSRDPTGTYEQYF. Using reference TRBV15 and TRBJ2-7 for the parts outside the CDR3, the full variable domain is DAMVIQNPRYQVTQFGKPVTLSCSQTLNHNVMYWYQQKSSQAPKLLFHYYDKDFNNEADTPDNFQSRRPNTSFCFLDIRSPGLGDTAMYLCATSRDPTGTYEQYFGPGTRLTVT.

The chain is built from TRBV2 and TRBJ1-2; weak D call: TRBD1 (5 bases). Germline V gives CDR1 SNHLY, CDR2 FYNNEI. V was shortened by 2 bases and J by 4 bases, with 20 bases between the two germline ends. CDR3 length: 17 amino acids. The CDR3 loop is CASSEFPPPQESYGYTF. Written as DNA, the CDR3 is TGTGCCAGCAGTGAATTCCCCCCCCCACAGGAGAGCTATGGCTACACCTTC.

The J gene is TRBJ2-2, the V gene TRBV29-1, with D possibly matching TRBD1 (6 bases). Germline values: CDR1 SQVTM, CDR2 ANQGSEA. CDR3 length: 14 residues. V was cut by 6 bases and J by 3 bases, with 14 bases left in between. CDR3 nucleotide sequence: TGCAGCGTGAGAACAGGGTTGGACACCGGGGAGCTGTTTTTT. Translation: CSVRTGLDTGELFF.

The CDR3 sequence: CASSPLGQGDYEQYF. The CDR3 DNA reads as TGTGCCAGCAGCCCTCTGGGACAGGGAGACTACGAGCAGTACTTC. The chain joins TRBV6-5 to TRBJ2-7, with 9 positions matching TRBD1. The CDR3 spans 15 residues. J was trimmed by 3 bases and V by 6 bases; bases with no gene match: 9. Germline loops: CDR1 MNHEY, CDR2 SVGAGI.

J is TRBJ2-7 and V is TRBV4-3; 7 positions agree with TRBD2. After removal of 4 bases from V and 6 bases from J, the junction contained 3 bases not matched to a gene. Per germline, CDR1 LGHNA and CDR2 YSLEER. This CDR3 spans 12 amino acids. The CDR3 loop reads CASSLWGGEQYF. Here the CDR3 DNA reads TGCGCCAGCAGCCTGTGGGGGGGCGAGCAGTACTTC.

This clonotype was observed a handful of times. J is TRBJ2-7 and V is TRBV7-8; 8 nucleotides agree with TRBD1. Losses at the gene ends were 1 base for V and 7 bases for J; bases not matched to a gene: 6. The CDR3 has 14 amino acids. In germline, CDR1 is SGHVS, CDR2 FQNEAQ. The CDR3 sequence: CASSLGGRGREQYF. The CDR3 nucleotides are TGTGCCAGCAGCTTAGGGGGCAGGGGGCGGGAGCAGTACTTC.

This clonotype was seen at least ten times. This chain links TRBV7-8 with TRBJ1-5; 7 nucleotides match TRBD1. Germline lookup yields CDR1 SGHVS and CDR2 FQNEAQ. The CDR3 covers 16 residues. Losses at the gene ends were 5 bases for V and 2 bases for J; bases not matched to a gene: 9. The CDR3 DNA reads TGTGCCAGCAGCCCTAAATCAGGGGGGGGCAATCAGCCCCAGCATTTT. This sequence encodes CASSPKSGGGNQPQHF.

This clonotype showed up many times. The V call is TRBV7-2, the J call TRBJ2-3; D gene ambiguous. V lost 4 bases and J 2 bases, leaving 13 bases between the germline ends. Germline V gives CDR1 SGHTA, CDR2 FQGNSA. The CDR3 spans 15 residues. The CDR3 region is CASSSSSALTDTQYF. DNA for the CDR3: TGTGCCAGCAGCTCATCCAGCGCCCTCACAGATACGCAGTATTTT.

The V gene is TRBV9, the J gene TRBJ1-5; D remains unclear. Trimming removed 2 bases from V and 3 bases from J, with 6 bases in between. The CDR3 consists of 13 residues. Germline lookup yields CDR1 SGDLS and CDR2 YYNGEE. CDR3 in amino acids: CASSVNANQPQHF. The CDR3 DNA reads TGTGCCAGCAGCGTTAACGCCAATCAGCCCCAGCATTTT.

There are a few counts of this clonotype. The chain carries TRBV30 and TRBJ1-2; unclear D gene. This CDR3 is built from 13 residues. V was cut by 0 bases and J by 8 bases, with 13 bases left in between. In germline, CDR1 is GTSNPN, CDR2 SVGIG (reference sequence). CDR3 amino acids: CAWSVSPSVGYTF. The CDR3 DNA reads TGTGCCTGGAGTGTAAGCCCTTCGGTCGGCTACACCTTC.

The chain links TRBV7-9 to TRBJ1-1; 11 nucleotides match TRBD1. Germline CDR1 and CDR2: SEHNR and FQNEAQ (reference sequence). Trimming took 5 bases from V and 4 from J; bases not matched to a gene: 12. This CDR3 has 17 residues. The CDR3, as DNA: TGTGCCAGCAGCCCCCAAGGGACAGGGGGAGGCGGCACTGAAGCTTTCTTT. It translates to CASSPQGTGGGGTEAFF.

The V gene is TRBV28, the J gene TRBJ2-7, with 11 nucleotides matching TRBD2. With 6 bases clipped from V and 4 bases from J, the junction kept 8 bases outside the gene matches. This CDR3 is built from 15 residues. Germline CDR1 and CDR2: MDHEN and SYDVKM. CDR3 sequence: CASRKLAGDSYEQYF. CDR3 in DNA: TGTGCCAGCAGAAAACTAGCGGGGGACAGTTACGAGCAGTACTTC. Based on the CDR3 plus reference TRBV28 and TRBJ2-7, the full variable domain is DVKVTQSSRYLVKRTGEKVFLECVQDMDHENMFWYRQDPGLGLRLIYFSYDVKMKEKGDIPEGYSVSREKKERFSLILESASTNQTSMYLCASRKLAGDSYEQYFGPGTRLTVT.

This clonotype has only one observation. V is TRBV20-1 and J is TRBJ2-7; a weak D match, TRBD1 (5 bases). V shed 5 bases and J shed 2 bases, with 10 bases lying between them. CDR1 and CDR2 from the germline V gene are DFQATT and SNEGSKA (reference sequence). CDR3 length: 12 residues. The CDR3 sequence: CSAETEPYEQYF. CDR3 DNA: TGCAGTGCTGAGACAGAGCCCTACGAGCAGTACTTC.

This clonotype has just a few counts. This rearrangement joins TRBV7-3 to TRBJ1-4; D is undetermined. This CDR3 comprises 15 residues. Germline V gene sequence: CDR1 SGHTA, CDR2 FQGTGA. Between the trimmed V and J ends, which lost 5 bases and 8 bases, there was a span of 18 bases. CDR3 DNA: TGTGCCAGCAGCCCTCACCAGCGACGGCGGGAAAAACTGTTTTTT. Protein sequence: CASSPHQRRREKLFF. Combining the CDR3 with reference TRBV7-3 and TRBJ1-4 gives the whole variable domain GAGVSQTPSNKVTEKGKYVELRCDPISGHTALYWYRQSLGQGPEFLIYFQGTGAADDSGLPNDRFFAVRPEGSVSTLKIQRTERGDSAVYLCASSPHQRRREKLFFGSGTQLSVL.

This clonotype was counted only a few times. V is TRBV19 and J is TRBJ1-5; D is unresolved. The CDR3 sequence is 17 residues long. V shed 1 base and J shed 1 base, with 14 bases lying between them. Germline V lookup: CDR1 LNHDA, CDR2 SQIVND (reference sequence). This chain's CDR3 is CASSIAPGLGSNQPQHF. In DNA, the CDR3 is TGTGCCAGTAGTATAGCGCCTGGTCTGGGAAGCAATCAGCCCCAGCATTTT.

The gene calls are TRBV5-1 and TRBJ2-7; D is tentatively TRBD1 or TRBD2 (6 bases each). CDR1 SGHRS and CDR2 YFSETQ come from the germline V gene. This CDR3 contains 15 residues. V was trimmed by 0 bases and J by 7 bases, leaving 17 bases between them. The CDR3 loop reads CASSLASGGSREQYF. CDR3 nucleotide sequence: TGCGCCAGCAGCTTGGCCTCCGGGGGCTCAAGGGAGCAGTACTTC. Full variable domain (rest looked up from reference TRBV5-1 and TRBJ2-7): KAGVTQTPRYLIKTRGQQVTLSCSPISGHRSVSWYQQTPGQGLQFLFEYFSETQRNKGNFPGRFSGRQFSNSRSEMNVSTLELGDSALYLCASSLASGGSREQYFGPGTRLTVT.

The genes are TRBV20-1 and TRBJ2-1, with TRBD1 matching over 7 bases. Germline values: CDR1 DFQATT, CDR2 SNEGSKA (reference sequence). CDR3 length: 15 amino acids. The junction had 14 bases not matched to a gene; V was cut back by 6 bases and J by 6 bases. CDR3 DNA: TGCAGTGCGATAGCCAGACAGGGATATGCCAATGAGCAGTTCTTC. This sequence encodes CSAIARQGYANEQFF.

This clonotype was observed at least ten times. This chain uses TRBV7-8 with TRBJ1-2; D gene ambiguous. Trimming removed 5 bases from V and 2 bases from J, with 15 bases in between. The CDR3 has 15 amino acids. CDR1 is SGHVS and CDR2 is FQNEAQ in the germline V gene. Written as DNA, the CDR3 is TGTGCCAGCAGCAGAAGGACCATCCCCAACTATGGCTACACCTTC. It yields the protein CASSRRTIPNYGYTF.

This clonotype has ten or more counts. As DNA, the CDR3 is TGTGCCAGCAGCGCTCGGGACAGGATTCACCCAGAAGCTTTCTTT. It encodes CASSARDRIHPEAFF. The V and J genes are TRBV7-9 and TRBJ1-1; 8 bases fit TRBD1. The CDR3 is 15 amino acids. Germline V gene data show CDR1 as SEHNR and CDR2 as FQNEAQ (reference sequence). Germline trimming cut 5 bases from V and 8 bases from J; bases unmatched to any gene: 13.

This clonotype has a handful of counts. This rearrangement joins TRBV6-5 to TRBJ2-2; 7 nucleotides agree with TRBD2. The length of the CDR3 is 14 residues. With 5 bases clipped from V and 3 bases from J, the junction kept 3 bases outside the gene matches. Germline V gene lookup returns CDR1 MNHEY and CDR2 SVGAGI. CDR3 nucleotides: TGTGCCAGCAGTCCAGCGGGGTACACCGGGGAGCTGTTTTTT. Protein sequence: CASSPAGYTGELFF.

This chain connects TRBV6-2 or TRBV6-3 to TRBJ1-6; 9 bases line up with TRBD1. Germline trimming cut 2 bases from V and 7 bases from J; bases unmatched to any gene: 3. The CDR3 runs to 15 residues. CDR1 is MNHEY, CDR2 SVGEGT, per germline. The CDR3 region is CASSYGQGRNSPLHF. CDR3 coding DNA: TGTGCCAGCAGTTACGGACAGGGGAGAAATTCACCCCTCCACTTT.

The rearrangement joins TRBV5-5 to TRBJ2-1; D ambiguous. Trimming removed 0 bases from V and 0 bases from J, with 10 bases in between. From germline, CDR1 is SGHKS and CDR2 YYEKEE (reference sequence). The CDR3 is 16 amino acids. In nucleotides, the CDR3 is TGTGCCAGCAGCTTGGCCGTGGGCTACTCCTACAATGAGCAGTTCTTC. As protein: CASSLAVGYSYNEQFF.